The next 12 T cell receptor beta chains were all read from a single sample in a study of cytomegalovirus exposure and HLA in healthy donors. Primers: 60 Vbeta forward and 13 Jbeta reverse. Libraries were prepared by immunoSEQ multiplex PCR; TCRdb keeps only in-frame clonotypes and omits some of them. The sample shows roughly 93,000 clones, 80% of them seen only once. Sequenced: PBMCs. These receptor sequences come from a man aged 25-40 years in good health and CMV-seronegative.

The chain recombines TRBV5-6 with TRBJ2-7; 7 bases match TRBD1. The CDR3 contains 15 residues. In germline, CDR1 is SGHDT, CDR2 YYEEEE. The ends lost 5 bases at V and 4 bases at J; junction bases unmatched: 12. For the CDR3, the DNA is TGTGCCAGCAGTCCATTAGCTCGGGACAGATACGAGCAGTACTTC. Protein: CASSPLARDRYEQYF.

This chain connects TRBV15 to TRBJ2-7; 8 bases are a match to TRBD2. Trimming cost V 3 bases and J 5 bases; bases outside gene matches: 6. The CDR3 runs 14 residues. The V gene's germline CDR1 is LNHNV and CDR2 YYDKDF (reference sequence). CDR3 amino acids: CATSRAGGSDEQYF. CDR3 DNA sequence: TGTGCCACCAGCAGGGCGGGGGGATCGGACGAGCAGTACTTC.

This clone was seen only once. CDR3 nucleotide sequence: TGTGCCAGCAGTTACACGGGACTAGCGGACAATGAGCAGTTCTTC. Translated: CASSYTGLADNEQFF. J is TRBJ2-1 and V is TRBV6-5; 11 bases align to TRBD2. The V gene's germline CDR1 is MNHEY and CDR2 SVGAGI. CDR3 length: 15 residues. The J segment lost 5 bases and the V segment lost 2 bases, leaving 2 bases of the junction unmatched.

V and J are TRBV6-4 and TRBJ1-2; possibly TRBD1 for D (5 bases). The CDR3 totals 13 residues. Germline V lookup: CDR1 MRHNA, CDR2 SNTAGT. V gave up 0 bases and J gave up 4 bases, with 6 bases separating them. The CDR3 reads CASSDSGVYGYTF. Written as DNA, the CDR3 is TGTGCCAGCAGTGACTCAGGGGTCTATGGCTACACCTTC.

The J gene is TRBJ1-4, the V gene TRBV28; D possibly corresponds to TRBD1 (6 bases). V lost 5 bases and J 8 bases, leaving 15 bases between the germline ends. The CDR3 is 14 amino acids. The germline CDR1 and CDR2 sequences are MDHEN and SYDVKM. The DNA for the CDR3 is TGTGCCAGCAGTAAGGGGGGGCTTCAGGAAAAACTGTTTTTT. As protein: CASSKGGLQEKLFF.

This chain's CDR3 is CASSSRGGIDGELFF. For the CDR3, the DNA is TGTGCCAGCAGCTCGCGGGGGGGCATCGACGGGGAGCTGTTTTTT. The chain couples TRBV5-4 to TRBJ2-2, with 9 bases that match TRBD2. Trimming at V came to 3 bases and at J to 7 bases, leaving 7 bases not matched to a gene. Germline-derived CDR1 and CDR2 are SGHNT and YYREEE (reference sequence). The CDR3 length is 15 residues.

The chain's CDR3 is CASGAGERSYNEQFF. The CDR3, as DNA: TGTGCCAGTGGAGCTGGAGAGCGATCCTACAATGAGCAGTTCTTC. The V and J genes are TRBV6-5 and TRBJ2-1; D remains unclear. Germline V CDR1 and CDR2: MNHEY, SVGAGI. Trimming shortened V by 9 bases and J by 1 base, and 16 bases separated the two germline ends. This CDR3 is 15 amino acids long.

This clone was counted only a few times. The rearrangement uses TRBV6-6 and TRBJ1-4; D might be TRBD1 (5 bases). Germline-derived CDR1 and CDR2 are MNHNY and SVGAGI (reference sequence). CDR3 length: 14 amino acids. V was shortened by 8 bases and J by 8 bases, with 18 bases between the two germline ends. The CDR3: CASRPQGVGEKLFF. CDR3 sequence (DNA): TGTGCCAGCCGCCCCCAGGGCGTAGGGGAAAAACTGTTTTTT.

The CDR3 loop is CASSLQGIFGELFF. The CDR3 nucleotides are TGTGCCAGCAGCTTACAGGGGATTTTCGGGGAGCTGTTTTTT. V gene TRBV7-8 combines with J gene TRBJ2-2; tentative D call: TRBD1 (6 bases). Trimming removed 2 bases at V and 7 bases at J, with 11 bases between. Per the germline V gene, CDR1 is SGHVS and CDR2 is FQNEAQ. The CDR3 covers 14 residues.

The chain uses TRBV19 and TRBJ1-1, with a weak D call TRBD1 (6 bases). CDR3 length: 17 residues. CDR1 and CDR2 from the germline V gene are LNHDA and SQIVND (reference sequence). V was trimmed by 7 bases and J by 4 bases, leaving 25 bases between them. The CDR3 loop reads CASTIQGRAFRGTEAFF. The CDR3 coding sequence is TGTGCCAGTACCATACAGGGCAGGGCATTCCGGGGCACTGAAGCTTTCTTT.

The chain employs TRBV19 and TRBJ1-5; 9 positions match TRBD1. Germline loops: CDR1 LNHDA, CDR2 SQIVND (reference sequence). The ends lost 7 bases at V and 3 bases at J; junction bases unmatched: 7. This CDR3 spans 15 amino acids. The CDR3 loop is CASTSTGGLNQPQHF. The CDR3 DNA reads TGTGCCAGTACCTCGACAGGGGGTCTCAATCAGCCCCAGCATTTT.

The chain couples TRBV6-4 to TRBJ1-6; D unclear. In germline, CDR1 is MRHNA, CDR2 SNTAGT. The CDR3 has 14 amino acids. Trimming cost V 7 bases and J 8 bases, with 15 bases left between them. The CDR3 sequence: CASTLEDFDSPLHF. CDR3 DNA sequence: TGTGCCAGCACCTTAGAGGATTTCGATTCACCCCTCCACTTT.